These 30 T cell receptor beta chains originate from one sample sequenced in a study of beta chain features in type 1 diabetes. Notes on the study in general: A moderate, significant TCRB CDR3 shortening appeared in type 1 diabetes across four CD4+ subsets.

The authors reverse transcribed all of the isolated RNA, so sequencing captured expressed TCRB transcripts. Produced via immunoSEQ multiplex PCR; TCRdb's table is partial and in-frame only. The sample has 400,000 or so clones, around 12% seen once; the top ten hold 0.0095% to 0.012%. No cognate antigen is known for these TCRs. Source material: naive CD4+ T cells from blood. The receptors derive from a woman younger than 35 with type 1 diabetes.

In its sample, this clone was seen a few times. CDR3 amino acids: CASSQTGVANEKLFF. The CDR3 DNA reads as TGCGCCAGCAGCCAGACAGGGGTAGCTAATGAAAAACTGTTTTTT. The genes are TRBV4-1 and TRBJ1-4; 8 nucleotides agree with TRBD1. This CDR3 has 15 amino acids. CDR1 MGHRA and CDR2 YSYEKL come from the germline V gene. J gave up 3 bases and V 3 bases, and 3 bases lay outside the gene matches.

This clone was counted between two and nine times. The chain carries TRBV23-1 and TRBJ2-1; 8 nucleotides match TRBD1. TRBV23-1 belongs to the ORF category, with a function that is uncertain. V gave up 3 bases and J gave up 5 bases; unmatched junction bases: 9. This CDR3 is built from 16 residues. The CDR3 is CASSHSDRAWDNEQFF. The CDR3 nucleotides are TGCGCCAGCAGTCATTCGGACAGGGCATGGGACAATGAGCAGTTCTTC.

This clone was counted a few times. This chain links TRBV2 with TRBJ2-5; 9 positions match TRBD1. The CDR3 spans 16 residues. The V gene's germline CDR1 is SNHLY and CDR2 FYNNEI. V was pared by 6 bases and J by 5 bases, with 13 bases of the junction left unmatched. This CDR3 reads CASSETDRGWAETQYF. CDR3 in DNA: TGTGCCAGCAGCGAAACGGACAGGGGCTGGGCGGAGACCCAGTACTTC.

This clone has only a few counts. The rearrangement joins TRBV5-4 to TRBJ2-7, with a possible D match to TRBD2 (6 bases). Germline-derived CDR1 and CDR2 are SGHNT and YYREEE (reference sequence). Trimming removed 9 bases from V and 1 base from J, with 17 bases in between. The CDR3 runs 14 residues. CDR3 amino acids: CAISRGTVSYEQYF. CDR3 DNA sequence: TGTGCCATAAGCCGGGGGACCGTGTCCTACGAGCAGTACTTC.

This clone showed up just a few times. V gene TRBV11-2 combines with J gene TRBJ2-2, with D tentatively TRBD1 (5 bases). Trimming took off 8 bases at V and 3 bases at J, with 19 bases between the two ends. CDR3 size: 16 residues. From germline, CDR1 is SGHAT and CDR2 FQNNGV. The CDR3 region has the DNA TGTGCCAGCGGATCCCAGGGTATCTTTGACACCGGGGAGCTGTTTTTT. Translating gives CASGSQGIFDTGELFF. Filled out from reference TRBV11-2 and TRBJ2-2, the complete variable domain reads EAGVAQSPRYKIIEKRQSVAFWCNPISGHATLYWYQQILGQGPKLLIQFQNNGVVDDSQLPKDRFSAERLKGVDSTLKIQPAKLEDSAVYLCASGSQGIFDTGELFFGEGSRLTVL.

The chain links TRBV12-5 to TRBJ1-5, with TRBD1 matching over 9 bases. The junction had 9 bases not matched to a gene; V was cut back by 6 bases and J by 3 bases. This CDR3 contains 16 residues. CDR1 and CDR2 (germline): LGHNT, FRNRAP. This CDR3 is CASGLTGGVFNQPQHF. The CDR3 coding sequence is TGTGCTAGTGGCCTGACAGGGGGAGTATTCAATCAGCCCCAGCATTTT.

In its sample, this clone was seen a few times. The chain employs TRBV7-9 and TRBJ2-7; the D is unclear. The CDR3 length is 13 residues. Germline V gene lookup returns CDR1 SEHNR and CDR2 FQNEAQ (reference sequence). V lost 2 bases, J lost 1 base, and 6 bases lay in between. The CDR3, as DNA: TGTGCCAGCAGCTTATCACAGTCCTACGAGCAGTACTTC. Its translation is CASSLSQSYEQYF. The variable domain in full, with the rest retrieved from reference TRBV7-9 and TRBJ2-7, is DTGVSQNPRHKITKRGQNVTFRCDPISEHNRLYWYRQTLGQGPEFLTYFQNEAQLEKSRLLSDRFSAERPKGSFSTLEIQRTEQGDSAMYLCASSLSQSYEQYFGPGTRLTVT.

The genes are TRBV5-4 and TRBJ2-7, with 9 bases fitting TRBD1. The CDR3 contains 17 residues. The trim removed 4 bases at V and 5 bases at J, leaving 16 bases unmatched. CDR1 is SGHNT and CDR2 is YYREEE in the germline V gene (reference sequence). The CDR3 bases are TGTGCCAGCAGCAGAGGGGGGAGGGGGACAGGGCTTCACGAGCAGTACTTC. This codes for CASSRGGRGTGLHEQYF. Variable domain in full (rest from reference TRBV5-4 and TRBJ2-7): ETGVTQSPTHLIKTRGQQVTLRCSSQSGHNTVSWYQQALGQGPQFIFQYYREEENGRGNFPPRFSGLQFPNYSSELNVNALELDDSALYLCASSRGGRGTGLHEQYFGPGTRLTVT.

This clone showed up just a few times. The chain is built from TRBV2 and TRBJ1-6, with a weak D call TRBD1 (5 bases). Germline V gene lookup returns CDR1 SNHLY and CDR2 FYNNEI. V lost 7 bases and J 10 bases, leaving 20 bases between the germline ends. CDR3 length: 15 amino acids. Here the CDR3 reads CASTLPGSLRSPLHF. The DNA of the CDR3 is TGTGCCAGCACCCTCCCAGGGTCCTTAAGGTCACCCCTCCACTTT.

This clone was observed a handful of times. DNA for the CDR3: TGCGCCAGCAGCTGGGGGGACAGAAAAGCTTTCTTT. Its protein is CASSWGDRKAFF. The V gene is TRBV5-1, the J gene TRBJ1-1; 7 bases line up with TRBD1. Unmatched junction bases numbered 5, after V lost 3 bases and J lost 9 bases. The V gene's germline CDR1 is SGHRS and CDR2 YFSETQ. This CDR3 has 12 residues.

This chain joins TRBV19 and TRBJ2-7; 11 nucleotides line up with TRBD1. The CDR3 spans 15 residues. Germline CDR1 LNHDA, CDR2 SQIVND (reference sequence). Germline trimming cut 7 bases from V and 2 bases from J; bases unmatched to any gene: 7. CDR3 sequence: CASTQAGQGAYEQYF. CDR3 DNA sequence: TGTGCCAGTACCCAGGCGGGACAGGGGGCCTACGAGCAGTACTTC. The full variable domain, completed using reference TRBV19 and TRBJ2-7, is DGGITQSPKYLFRKEGQNVTLSCEQNLNHDAMYWYRQDPGQGLRLIYYSQIVNDFQKGDIAEGYSVSREKKESFPLTVTSAQKNPTAFYLCASTQAGQGAYEQYFGPGTRLTVT.

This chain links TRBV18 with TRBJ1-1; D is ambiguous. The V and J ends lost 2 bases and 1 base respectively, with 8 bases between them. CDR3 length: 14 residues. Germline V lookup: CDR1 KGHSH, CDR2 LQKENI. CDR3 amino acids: CASSPAPRNTEAFF. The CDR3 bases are TGTGCCAGCTCACCAGCTCCTAGGAACACTGAAGCTTTCTTT. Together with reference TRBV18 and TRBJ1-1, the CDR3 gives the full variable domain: NAGVMQNPRHLVRRRGQEARLRCSPMKGHSHVYWYRQLPEEGLKFMVYLQKENIIDESGMPKERFSAEFPKEGPSILRIQQVVRGDSAAYFCASSPAPRNTEAFFGQGTRLTVV.

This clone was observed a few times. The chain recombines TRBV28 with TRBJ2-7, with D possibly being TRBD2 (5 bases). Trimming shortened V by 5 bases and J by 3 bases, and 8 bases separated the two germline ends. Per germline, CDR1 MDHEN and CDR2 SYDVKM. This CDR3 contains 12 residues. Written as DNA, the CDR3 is TGTGCCAGCAGTAGCGGTGACTACGAGCAGTACTTC. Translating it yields CASSSGDYEQYF.

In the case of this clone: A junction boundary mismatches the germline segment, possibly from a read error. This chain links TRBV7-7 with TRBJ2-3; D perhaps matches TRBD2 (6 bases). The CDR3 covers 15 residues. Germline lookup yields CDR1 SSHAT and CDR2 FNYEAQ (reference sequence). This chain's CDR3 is CASSLGRTPIDTQYF. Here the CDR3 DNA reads TGTGCTAGCAGCTTGGGGAGGACACCAATCGATACGCAGTATTTT.

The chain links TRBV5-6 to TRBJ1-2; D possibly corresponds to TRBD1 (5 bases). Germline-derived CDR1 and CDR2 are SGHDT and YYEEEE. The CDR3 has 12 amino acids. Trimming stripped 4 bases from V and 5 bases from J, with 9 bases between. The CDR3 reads CASSIQGYGYTF. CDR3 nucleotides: TGTGCCAGCAGCATCCAGGGATATGGCTACACCTTC.

The CDR3 sequence: CASSLGAGANEQFF. The CDR3 DNA is TGTGCCAGCAGCTTAGGGGCAGGGGCCAATGAGCAGTTCTTC. The V call is TRBV7-9, the J call TRBJ2-1, with D perhaps TRBD1 (6 bases). This CDR3 is built from 14 residues. In germline, CDR1 is SEHNR, CDR2 FQNEAQ (reference sequence). Trimming took off 1 base at V and 6 bases at J, with 10 bases between the two ends.

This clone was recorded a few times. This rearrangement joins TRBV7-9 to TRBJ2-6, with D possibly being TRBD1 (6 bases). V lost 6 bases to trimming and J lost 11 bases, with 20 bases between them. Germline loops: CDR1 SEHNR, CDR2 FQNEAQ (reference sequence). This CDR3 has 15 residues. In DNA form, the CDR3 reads TGTGCCAGCAGTCGAATTCGCCGGGACATTCACGTCCTGACTTTC. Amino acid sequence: CASSRIRRDIHVLTF.

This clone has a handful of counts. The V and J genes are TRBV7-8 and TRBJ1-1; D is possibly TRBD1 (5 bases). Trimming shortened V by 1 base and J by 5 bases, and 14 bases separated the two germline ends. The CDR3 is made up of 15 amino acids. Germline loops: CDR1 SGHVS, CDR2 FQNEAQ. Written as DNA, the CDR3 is TGTGCCAGCAGCTTAGTAGTGGCAGGGATTACTGAAGCTTTCTTT. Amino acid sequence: CASSLVVAGITEAFF.

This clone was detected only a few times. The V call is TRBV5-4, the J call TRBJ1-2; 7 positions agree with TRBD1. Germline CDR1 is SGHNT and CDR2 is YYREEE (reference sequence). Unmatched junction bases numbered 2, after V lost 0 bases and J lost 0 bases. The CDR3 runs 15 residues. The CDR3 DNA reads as TGTGCCAGCAGCTTGGGGGACAGAGCTAACTATGGCTACACCTTC. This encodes CASSLGDRANYGYTF.

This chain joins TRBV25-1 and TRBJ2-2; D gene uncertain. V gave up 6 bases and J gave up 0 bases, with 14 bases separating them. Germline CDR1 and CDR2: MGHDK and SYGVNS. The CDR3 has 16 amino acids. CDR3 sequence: CASSPLVTANTGELFF. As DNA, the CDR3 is TGTGCCAGCAGCCCATTAGTGACTGCGAACACCGGGGAGCTGTTTTTT.

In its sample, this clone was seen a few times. The CDR3 region has the DNA TGTGCTAGTGGTTTCGACTTGAGCTCCTACAATGAGCAGTTCTTC. Its translation is CASGFDLSSYNEQFF. The chain links TRBV12-5 to TRBJ2-1; D is unclear. CDR3 length: 15 residues. The germline V gene has CDR1 LGHNT and CDR2 FRNRAP. Between the trimmed V and J ends, which lost 3 bases and 0 bases, there was a span of 9 bases.

The CDR3 nucleotides read TGTGCCAGCAAAGGGACTGCGGCTGAGCAGTTCTTC. Protein product: CASKGTAAEQFF. V and J are TRBV6-5 and TRBJ2-1; tentative D call: TRBD2 (6 bases). Germline V CDR1 and CDR2: MNHEY, SVGAGI. The CDR3 is made up of 12 amino acids. Trimming took 7 bases from V and 9 from J, leaving 13 bases between them.

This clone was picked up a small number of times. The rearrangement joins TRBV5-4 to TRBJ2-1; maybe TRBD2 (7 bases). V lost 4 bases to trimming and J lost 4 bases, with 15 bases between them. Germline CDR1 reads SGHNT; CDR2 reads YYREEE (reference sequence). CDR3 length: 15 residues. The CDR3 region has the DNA TGTGCCAGCAGCGGGGGAGGGGGTGGTTACAATGAGCAGTTCTTC. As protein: CASSGGGGGYNEQFF.

The CDR3 bases are TGTGCCAGCAGCGGGGGCGGCCTGACCTACGAGCAGTACTTC. Its protein is CASSGGGLTYEQYF. The chain uses TRBV7-2 and TRBJ2-7; possible D gene TRBD1, 6 bases. The CDR3 totals 14 residues. Germline V CDR1 and CDR2: SGHTA, FQGNSA. Trimming took off 5 bases at V and 2 bases at J, with 13 bases between the two ends.

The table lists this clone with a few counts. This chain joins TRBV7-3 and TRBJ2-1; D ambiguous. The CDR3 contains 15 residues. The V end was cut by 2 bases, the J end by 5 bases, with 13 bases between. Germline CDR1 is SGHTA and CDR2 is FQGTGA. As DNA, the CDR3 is TGTGCCAGCAGCTTAGGTGCCCTAAGTGACAATGAGCAGTTCTTC. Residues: CASSLGALSDNEQFF.

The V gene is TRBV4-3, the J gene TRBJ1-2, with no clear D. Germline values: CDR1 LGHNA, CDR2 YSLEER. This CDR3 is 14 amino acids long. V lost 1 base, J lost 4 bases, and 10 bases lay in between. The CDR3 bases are TGCGCCAGCAGCCAAGTCGGGGAGAGCTATGGCTACACCTTC. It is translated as CASSQVGESYGYTF.

The CDR3 is CAWRQVMGQGSHEQYF. In nucleotides, the CDR3 is TGTGCCTGGAGACAAGTAATGGGACAGGGCTCACACGAGCAGTACTTC. The rearrangement uses TRBV30 and TRBJ2-7; 9 bases fit TRBD1. There are 16 residues in the CDR3. Germline V gives CDR1 GTSNPN, CDR2 SVGIG (reference sequence). J gave up 5 bases and V 3 bases, and 14 bases lay outside the gene matches. Supplemented by reference TRBV30 and TRBJ2-7, the full variable domain reads SQTIHQWPATLVQPVGSPLSLECTVEGTSNPNLYWYRQAAGRGLQLLFYSVGIGQISSEVPQNLSASRPQDRQFILSSKKLLLSDSGFYLCAWRQVMGQGSHEQYFGPGTRLTVT.

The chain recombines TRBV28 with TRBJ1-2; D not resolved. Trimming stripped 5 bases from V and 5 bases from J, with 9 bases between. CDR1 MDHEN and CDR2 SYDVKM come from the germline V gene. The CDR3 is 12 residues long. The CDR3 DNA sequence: TGTGCCAGCAGTATTGAGCTTTATGGCTACACCTTC. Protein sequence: CASSIELYGYTF.

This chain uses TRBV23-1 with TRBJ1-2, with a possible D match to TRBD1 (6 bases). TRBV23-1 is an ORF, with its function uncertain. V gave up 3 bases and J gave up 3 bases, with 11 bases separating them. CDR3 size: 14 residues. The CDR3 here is CASSQGRGDYGYTF. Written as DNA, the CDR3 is TGCGCCAGCAGTCAGGGGAGGGGGGACTATGGCTACACCTTC.

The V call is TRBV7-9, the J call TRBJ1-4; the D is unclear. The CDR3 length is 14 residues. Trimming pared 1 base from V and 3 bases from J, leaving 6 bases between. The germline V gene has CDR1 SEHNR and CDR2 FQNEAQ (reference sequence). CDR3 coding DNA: TGTGCCAGCAGCTTAGGGGGAGCTAATGAAAAACTGTTTTTT. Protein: CASSLGGANEKLFF.